Listed here are 30 T cell receptor beta chains from one sample, sequenced in a study of blood T cell repertoires in COVID-19 (dated by TCRdb to about 2020). Library construction relied on the immunoSEQ multiplex PCR assay. In TCRdb, the immuneACCESS table is reduced to in-frame sequences with V and J assigned. These tables do not hold every clone; where another copy was compared, an unresolved V gene accounts for under half, and the others remain unexplained. The sample records around 260,000 clones, more than 85% of which are singletons. Around 3.6% of the sample goes to the ten largest clones. The sample consisted of peripheral blood. These receptors all stem from a man aged 18 to 29 with active or convalescent COVID-19.

This clone was found once. The chain carries TRBV2 and TRBJ2-1; possibly TRBD2 for D (5 bases). V lost 7 bases to trimming and J lost 0 bases, with 13 bases between them. Germline V gene data show CDR1 as SNHLY and CDR2 as FYNNEI. The CDR3 length is 15 residues. The CDR3 DNA reads TGTGCCAGCAACGCTGGCCTAGCCTCCTACAATGAGCAGTTCTTC. Amino acids: CASNAGLASYNEQFF.

This sequence joins TRBV7-9 and TRBJ2-2, with D possibly TRBD1 on 5 matching bases. V was clipped by 5 bases and J by 3 bases, with 16 bases between them. Germline CDR1 reads SEHNR; CDR2 reads FQNEAQ (reference sequence). The CDR3 is 16 amino acids. CDR3: CASSGSWGADTGELFF. The CDR3 nucleotides read TGTGCCAGCAGCGGGTCGTGGGGCGCAGACACCGGGGAGCTGTTTTTT.

The V call is TRBV3-1 (or the pseudogene TRBV3-2), the J call TRBJ2-6; no clear D gene. Germline CDR1 reads LGHDT; CDR2 reads YNNKEL (reference sequence). The CDR3 is 16 residues long. V was shortened by 0 bases and J by 0 bases, with 6 bases between the two germline ends. CDR3 region: CASSQDPFSGANVLTF. The CDR3 bases are TGTGCCAGCAGCCAAGACCCGTTCTCTGGGGCCAACGTCCTGACTTTC.

Only one count was recorded for this clone. The chain has TRBV5-1 and TRBJ2-5; D uncertain. Germline V CDR1 and CDR2: SGHRS, YFSETQ. The V end was cut by 0 bases, the J end by 0 bases, with 12 bases between. The CDR3 runs to 16 residues. The CDR3 loop reads CASSLDGSIYQETQYF. The CDR3 DNA reads as TGCGCCAGCAGCTTGGATGGCAGTATCTACCAAGAGACCCAGTACTTC.

The V and J genes are TRBV5-5 and TRBJ1-4, with 8 bases identical to TRBD1. Germline CDR1 and CDR2: SGHKS and YYEKEE (reference sequence). V was clipped by 0 bases and J by 8 bases; unmatched bases: 6. The length of the CDR3 is 15 residues. The CDR3 nucleotides are TGTGCCAGCAGCTTGGCCCAACAGGGGGTCGAAAAACTGTTTTTT. This translates into CASSLAQQGVEKLFF.

The chain is built from TRBV12-3 or TRBV12-4 and TRBJ2-1; TRBD1 might be the D (6 bases). This CDR3 is 12 amino acids long. Between the trimmed V and J ends, which lost 5 bases and 8 bases, there was a span of 10 bases. CDR3 nucleotide sequence: TGTGCCAGCAGTGGTACAGGGTATGAGCAGTTCTTC. This gives the protein CASSGTGYEQFF.

The V call is TRBV29-1, the J call TRBJ1-1, with 8 nucleotides matching TRBD1. V shed 4 bases and J 5 bases; nucleotides not matched to a gene: 9. The CDR3 loop spans 14 amino acids. CDR1 is SQVTM, CDR2 ANQGSEA, per germline. As DNA, the CDR3 is TGCAGCGTTGCCCTAAGAACAGGGGGGACTGAAGCTTTCTTT. Encoded protein: CSVALRTGGTEAFF.

This sequence joins TRBV6-5 and TRBJ2-1; TRBD1 agrees at 7 bases. This CDR3 has 13 residues. Germline trimming cut 6 bases from V and 6 bases from J; bases unmatched to any gene: 5. From germline, CDR1 is MNHEY and CDR2 SVGAGI. CDR3: CASSLTGLNEQFF. CDR3 nucleotides: TGTGCCAGCAGCCTGACAGGGCTCAATGAGCAGTTCTTC.

The V gene is TRBV3-1 (or the pseudogene TRBV3-2), the J gene TRBJ2-5, with no clear D. CDR1 and CDR2 from the germline V gene are LGHDT and YNNKEL (reference sequence). Trimming cost V 5 bases and J 0 bases, with 4 bases left between them. The CDR3 extends over 12 amino acids. CDR3 nucleotide sequence: TGTGCCAGCAGCTCGGACCAAGAGACCCAGTACTTC. It yields the protein CASSSDQETQYF.

This chain uses TRBV28 with TRBJ1-6; no definite D call. This CDR3 has 13 amino acids. Between the trimmed V and J ends, which lost 10 bases and 8 bases, there was a span of 15 bases. Germline CDR1 is MDHEN and CDR2 is SYDVKM. The CDR3 reads CATTQSSDSPLHF. The CDR3 nucleotides read TGTGCCACCACCCAGTCGTCCGATTCACCCCTCCACTTT.

Of note for this clone: At the DNA level, this CDR3 is encoded by other sequences in the same sample as well. V gene TRBV9 combines with J gene TRBJ2-2, with D unresolved. Trimming left V 0 bases short and J 2 bases short, with 5 bases between. CDR3 length equals 14 residues. Germline V gene data show CDR1 as SGDLS and CDR2 as YYNGEE. CDR3 in amino acids: CASSVELNTGELFF. The CDR3 DNA reads as TGTGCCAGCAGCGTAGAACTAAACACCGGGGAGCTGTTTTTT. Variable domain in full (rest from reference TRBV9 and TRBJ2-2): DSGVTQTPKHLITATGQRVTLRCSPRSGDLSVYWYQQSLDQGLQFLIQYYNGEERAKGNILERFSAQQFPDLHSELNLSSLELGDSALYFCASSVELNTGELFFGEGSRLTVL.

This chain connects TRBV7-9 to TRBJ2-2; a possible D gene is TRBD2 (6 bases). CDR3 length: 16 residues. V shed 5 bases and J shed 7 bases, with 20 bases lying between them. The germline V gene encodes CDR1 SEHNR and CDR2 FQNEAQ (reference sequence). CDR3 region: CASSPILGGAFGELFF. The CDR3 DNA sequence: TGTGCCAGCAGCCCGATCTTAGGCGGGGCGTTCGGGGAGCTGTTTTTT.

V usage is TRBV27 and J usage is TRBJ2-3, with D unresolved. Germline CDR1 and CDR2: MNHEY and SMNVEV (reference sequence). There are 12 residues in the CDR3. Trimming stripped 8 bases from V and 6 bases from J, with 12 bases between. CDR3 residues: CASWAPWDTQYF. Here the CDR3 DNA reads TGTGCCAGCTGGGCCCCCTGGGATACGCAGTATTTT.

CDR3 loop: CASSLGSSPDTQYF. For the CDR3, the DNA is TGTGCCAGCAGCTTAGGATCGAGCCCAGATACGCAGTATTTT. The rearrangement joins TRBV7-6 to TRBJ2-3; D ambiguous. The germline V and J ends were trimmed by 1 base and 4 bases, with 9 bases remaining between them. CDR1 is SGHVS and CDR2 is FNYEAQ in the germline V gene. The CDR3 has 14 residues.

This clone was found once. The chain employs TRBV7-2 and TRBJ2-7; D is uncertain. Germline CDR1 SGHTA, CDR2 FQGNSA. Trimming removed 8 bases from V and 1 base from J, with 18 bases in between. CDR3 length equals 15 residues. The CDR3 DNA reads as TGTGCCAGCGTACTCGGTGGGCTCCTTTCCTACGAGCAGTACTTC. Its translation: CASVLGGLLSYEQYF.

This clone was detected only once. The chain is built from TRBV7-9 and TRBJ1-6, with D maybe TRBD1 (5 bases). Germline CDR1 and CDR2: SEHNR and FQNEAQ (reference sequence). The CDR3 is 15 amino acids. Trimming stripped 1 base from V and 2 bases from J, with 6 bases between. The CDR3 DNA reads as TGTGCCAGCAGCTTAGGCAGGGCCTATAATTCACCCCTCCACTTT. It codes for CASSLGRAYNSPLHF.

The gene calls are TRBV10-3 and TRBJ1-5; TRBD1 is a possible D gene (6 bases). This CDR3 spans 16 amino acids. CDR1 and CDR2 (germline): ENHRY, SYGVKD. Trimming cost V 0 bases and J 7 bases, with 16 bases left between them. The CDR3 sequence is CAISESGGQGEQPQHF. CDR3 sequence (DNA): TGTGCCATCAGTGAGTCGGGGGGGCAGGGTGAACAGCCCCAGCATTTT.

The chain recombines TRBV7-2 with TRBJ1-2; no reliable D call. V was pared by 1 base and J by 0 bases, with 3 bases between. Germline assignment: CDR1 SGHTA and CDR2 FQGNSA. This CDR3 contains 13 residues. As DNA, the CDR3 is TGTGCCAGCAGCTTAGTATCTAACTATGGCTACACCTTC. This sequence encodes CASSLVSNYGYTF.

This clone was counted a single time. This chain joins TRBV3-1 (or the pseudogene TRBV3-2) and TRBJ2-7; TRBD2 might be the D (5 bases). V lost 1 base and J lost 3, with 16 bases in between. The V gene's germline CDR1 is LGHDT and CDR2 YNNKEL (reference sequence). CDR3 size: 16 residues. The CDR3 sequence: CASSQGYPGNNYEQYF. Written as DNA, the CDR3 is TGTGCCAGCAGCCAAGGCTATCCCGGGAACAACTACGAGCAGTACTTC.

The chain employs TRBV19 and TRBJ2-5; the D is unclear. CDR1 and CDR2 from the germline V gene are LNHDA and SQIVND (reference sequence). CDR3 length: 16 amino acids. The V end was cut by 3 bases, the J end by 8 bases, with 22 bases between. CDR3 coding DNA: TGTGCCAGTAGTATTACCAGCCACCGGAGCATTGGTACCCAGTACTTC. This encodes CASSITSHRSIGTQYF.

This chain joins TRBV19 and TRBJ2-7; 7 positions match TRBD1. This CDR3 is built from 15 residues. Per the germline V gene, CDR1 is LNHDA and CDR2 is SQIVND (reference sequence). The V and J ends lost 6 bases and 2 bases, in that order; junction bases with no gene match: 10. The CDR3 nucleotides read TGTGCCAGTAGCCCCCGTGTGACAGGGACCTACGAGCAGTACTTC. Translating it yields CASSPRVTGTYEQYF.

J is TRBJ1-6 and V is TRBV7-9, with D uncertain. The CDR3 extends over 14 amino acids. The germline CDR1 and CDR2 sequences are SEHNR and FQNEAQ (reference sequence). V was pared by 3 bases and J by 7 bases, with 10 bases between. In DNA, the CDR3 is TGTGCCAGCAGCTTGGAACAGAGCAATTCACCCCTCCACTTT. This sequence encodes CASSLEQSNSPLHF. Full variable domain (rest looked up from reference TRBV7-9 and TRBJ1-6): DTGVSQNPRHKITKRGQNVTFRCDPISEHNRLYWYRQTLGQGPEFLTYFQNEAQLEKSRLLSDRFSAERPKGSFSTLEIQRTEQGDSAMYLCASSLEQSNSPLHFGNGTRLTVT.

Concerning this clone itself: Other DNA sequences in this sample translate to the same CDR3. The rearrangement links TRBV5-1 to TRBJ2-1, with no clear D. V was pared by 0 bases and J by 3 bases, with 4 bases between. The CDR3 extends over 13 amino acids. CDR1 and CDR2 (germline): SGHRS, YFSETQ. CDR3 sequence reads: CASSLGLYNEQFF. The CDR3 DNA follows: TGCGCCAGCAGCTTGGGACTCTACAATGAGCAGTTCTTC.

The chain combines TRBV6-5 with TRBJ2-2; D is perhaps TRBD2 (6 bases). Germline-derived CDR1 and CDR2 are MNHEY and SVGAGI. The V gene lost 8 bases and the J gene lost 7 bases, with 17 bases spanning the gap. This CDR3 comprises 14 residues. This CDR3 reads CASRDSPQFGELFF. The CDR3 DNA is TGTGCCAGCCGGGACTCTCCTCAGTTCGGGGAGCTGTTTTTT.

This sequence joins TRBV5-1 and TRBJ1-1; 7 bases fit TRBD1. V lost 4 bases, J lost 1 base, and 7 bases stayed unmatched. This CDR3 is 15 amino acids long. Germline lookup yields CDR1 SGHRS and CDR2 YFSETQ. CDR3 protein: CASSTDRTTNTEAFF. The CDR3 bases are TGCGCCAGCAGCACGGACAGGACCACGAACACTGAAGCTTTCTTT.

The chain recombines TRBV5-1 with TRBJ1-1; D call uncertain. V gave up 7 bases and J gave up 1 base, with 14 bases separating them. This CDR3 comprises 14 residues. The germline gives CDR1 SGHRS, CDR2 YFSETQ. The CDR3 DNA reads as TGCGCCAGCGGGCTGAGAAACCAGAACACTGAAGCTTTCTTT. Translating gives CASGLRNQNTEAFF.

The chain employs TRBV19 and TRBJ2-4; 7 bases match TRBD2. V gave up 3 bases and J gave up 0 bases; unmatched junction bases: 5. The CDR3 is 16 amino acids. Germline V lookup: CDR1 LNHDA, CDR2 SQIVND (reference sequence). DNA of the CDR3: TGTGCCAGTAGTATCAGCGGGGCACTAGCCAAAAACATTCAGTACTTC. Amino acid sequence: CASSISGALAKNIQYF.

The V gene is TRBV6-2 or TRBV6-3, the J gene TRBJ2-5; 11 bases align to TRBD2. The CDR3 covers 19 residues. CDR1 and CDR2 from the germline V gene are MNHEY and SVGEGT. With V trimmed by 6 bases and J by 0 bases, 15 bases remained unmatched. The CDR3: CASSLGLAADIGHQETQYF. For the CDR3, the DNA is TGTGCCAGCAGCCTGGGACTAGCGGCGGACATAGGACACCAAGAGACCCAGTACTTC.

The rearrangement uses TRBV24-1 and TRBJ2-2; TRBD1 matches 7 bases. J lost 0 bases, V lost 5 bases, and 8 bases had no gene match. CDR3 length: 17 residues. The germline gives CDR1 KGHDR, CDR2 SFDVKD. CDR3 DNA: TGTGCCACCAGTGGTGATACCGGGACAGCGAACACCGGGGAGCTGTTTTTT. Translating it yields CATSGDTGTANTGELFF.

This chain uses TRBV12-3 or TRBV12-4 with TRBJ2-2; D gene ambiguous. V lost 8 bases and J lost 5, with 12 bases in between. The length of the CDR3 is 13 residues. The CDR3 coding sequence is TGTGCCAGCCGAAACTACGGGACCGGGGAGCTGTTTTTT. Translated: CASRNYGTGELFF.